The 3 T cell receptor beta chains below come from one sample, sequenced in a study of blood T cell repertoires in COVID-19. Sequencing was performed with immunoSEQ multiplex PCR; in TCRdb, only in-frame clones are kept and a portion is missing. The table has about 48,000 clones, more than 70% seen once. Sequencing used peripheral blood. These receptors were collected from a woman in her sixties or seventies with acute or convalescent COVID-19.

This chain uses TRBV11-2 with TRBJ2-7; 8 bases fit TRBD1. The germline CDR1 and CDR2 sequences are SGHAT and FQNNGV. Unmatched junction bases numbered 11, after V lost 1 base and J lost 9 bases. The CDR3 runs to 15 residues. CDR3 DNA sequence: TGTGCCAGCAGCTTAGTGACAGGGGCCCCCCAGGGGCAGTACTTC. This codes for CASSLVTGAPQGQYF.

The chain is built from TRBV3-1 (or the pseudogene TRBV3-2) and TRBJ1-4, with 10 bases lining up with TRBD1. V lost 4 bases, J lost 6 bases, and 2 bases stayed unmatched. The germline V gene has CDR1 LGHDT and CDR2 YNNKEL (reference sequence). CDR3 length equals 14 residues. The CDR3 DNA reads TGTGCCAGCAGCCGGACAGGGGGACATGAAAAACTGTTTTTT. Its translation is CASSRTGGHEKLFF.

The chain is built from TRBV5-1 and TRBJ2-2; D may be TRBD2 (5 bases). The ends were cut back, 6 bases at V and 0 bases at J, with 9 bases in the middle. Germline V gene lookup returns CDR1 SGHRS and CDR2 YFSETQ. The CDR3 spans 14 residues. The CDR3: CASNSAANTGELFF. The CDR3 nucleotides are TGCGCCAGCAACTCAGCGGCGAACACCGGGGAGCTGTTTTTT.